A selection of T cell receptor beta chains follows, all from one sample in a study of blood T cell repertoires in COVID-19. The repertoire was sequenced with immunoSEQ multiplex PCR; TCRdb's copy has only in-frame clones and lacks some. The sample lists around 140,000 clones; approximately 82% were seen once. Sequenced material: peripheral blood. The receptors shown here come from a man aged 60 to 69 with active or convalescent COVID-19. CDR3s leave out the opening cysteine and the closing phenylalanine or tryptophan. The D gene is left open where the match is weak.

D gene,J gene,V gene,CDR3 protein
NA,TRBJ2-1,TRBV19,ASSVQGSFYNEQF
TRBD1,TRBJ1-2,TRBV5-6,ASSSPAGTGGLYGYT
TRBD2,TRBJ2-5,TRBV3-1/TRBV3-2,ASSQEGDYAETQY
TRBD2,TRBJ2-3,TRBV6-5,ASSKLANTDTQY
NA,TRBJ1-3,TRBV11-2,ASSALWTKGNTIY
TRBD1,TRBJ1-2,TRBV6-6,ASSKDRGRLFGYT
NA,TRBJ1-6,TRBV7-9,ASSLQGRNSPLH
NA,TRBJ2-2,TRBV27,ASSLEGREAGELF
NA,TRBJ1-1,TRBV11-3,ASSSPFRDTEAF
TRBD2,TRBJ2-2,TRBV6-5,ASSRASGVLGELF
NA,TRBJ2-7,TRBV6-5,ASIRQQGYEQY
TRBD1,TRBJ1-2,TRBV19,ASTIQGINDGYT
NA,TRBJ1-5,TRBV6-5,ASSRLRDQPQH
TRBD1,TRBJ1-5,TRBV30,AWREPGTAEGPQH
TRBD1,TRBJ1-2,TRBV5-4,ASSRDSNSNYGYT
NA,TRBJ1-6,TRBV6-1,ASSEEQALH
TRBD2,TRBJ2-1,TRBV7-8,ASSLRTSGGGNEQF
TRBD1,TRBJ1-1,TRBV19,ASSIAGLWARGLAEAF
TRBD2,TRBJ2-1,TRBV25-1,ATGLAGEEQF
TRBD1,TRBJ1-5,TRBV24-1,ATSDLIQGCLQPQH
TRBD2,TRBJ2-1,TRBV7-2,ASSLVGLDGGQF
TRBD2,TRBJ2-3,TRBV6-5,AMRTSGSTDTQY
TRBD1,TRBJ1-2,TRBV11-2,ASSSTGLRDRGGYGYT
TRBD2,TRBJ2-7,TRBV2,ASSERLAGFYEQY
TRBD2,TRBJ2-1,TRBV13,ASSFFAGEFYEQF
NA,TRBJ1-4,TRBV19,ASRIPDRRYEKLF
NA,TRBJ1-1,TRBV27,ASKEGGPTSYTEAF
TRBD1,TRBJ1-1,TRBV24-1,ATSDLWGTGENTEAF
TRBD2,TRBJ2-2,TRBV7-9,ASSQGLAANTGELF
NA,TRBJ1-2,TRBV4-1,ASSQDPSTYGYT
NA,TRBJ2-1,TRBV18,ASSQERAPKNEQF
TRBD1,TRBJ2-7,TRBV10-3,AISDSGRGRTYEQY
NA,TRBJ1-1,TRBV14,ASSQVVEASEAF
TRBD1,TRBJ1-3,TRBV19,ASITTGSGNTIY
NA,TRBJ2-3,TRBV7-2,ASSRDSTDTQY
NA,TRBJ2-7,TRBV19,ASSPPGRGNEQY
TRBD2,TRBJ2-7,TRBV5-1,ASSRTGGAESSYEQY
NA,TRBJ2-1,TRBV24-1,ATSDPQRSHNEQF
NA,TRBJ1-1,TRBV7-8,ASSLMPEMNTEAF
TRBD1,TRBJ2-4,TRBV5-5,ASSPETGIAKNIQY
NA,TRBJ1-1,TRBV25-1,ASSEWGVDGTEAF
NA,TRBJ1-2,TRBV4-3,ASSPNTANYGYT
NA,TRBJ1-1,TRBV14,ASSQENSGIAEAF